This TCR beta chain was recorded in a study of T cell responses to AZD1222 COVID-19 vaccine. The protocol was immunoSEQ multiplex PCR, while the TCRdb copy is restricted to in-frame clones and leaves out a portion. The sample has about 120,000 clones, around 92% seen once. Notes on this clone: The antigen remains undetermined.

Study-level results: Unmutated variant regions are reportedly targeted by nearly half of spike-specific TCRs. Mapped onto spike, vaccine-associated CD4 TCRs spanned it and were dominant at 160-218 and 743-854. Most donors were white British, females outnumbered males, and clonal diversity was possibly underestimated.

J was trimmed by 3 bases and V by 2 bases; bases with no gene match: 3. The CDR3 sequence is 16 residues long. CDR1 is MNHEY, CDR2 SVGEGT, per germline. Material: peripheral blood, obtained on day 0 of AZD1222 vaccination. This chain joins TRBV6-2 or TRBV6-3 and TRBJ1-5; TRBD1 agrees at 11 bases. The clonotype originates from an adult in good health. The CDR3 DNA sequence: TGTGCCAGCAGTTACCAAGGACAGGGGGCCAATCAGCCCCAGCATTTT. Amino acids: CASSYQGQGANQPQHF.